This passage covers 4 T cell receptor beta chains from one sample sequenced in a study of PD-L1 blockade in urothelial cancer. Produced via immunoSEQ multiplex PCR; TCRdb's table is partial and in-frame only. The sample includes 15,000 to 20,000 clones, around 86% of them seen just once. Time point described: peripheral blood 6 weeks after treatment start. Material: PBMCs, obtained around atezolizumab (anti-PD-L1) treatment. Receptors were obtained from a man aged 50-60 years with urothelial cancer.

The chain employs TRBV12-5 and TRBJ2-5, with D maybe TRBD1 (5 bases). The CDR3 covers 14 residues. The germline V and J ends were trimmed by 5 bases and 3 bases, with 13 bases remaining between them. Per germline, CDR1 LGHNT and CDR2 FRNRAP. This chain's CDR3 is CASGPRRGEETQYF. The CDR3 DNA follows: TGTGCTAGTGGTCCCCGTAGGGGCGAAGAGACCCAGTACTTC.

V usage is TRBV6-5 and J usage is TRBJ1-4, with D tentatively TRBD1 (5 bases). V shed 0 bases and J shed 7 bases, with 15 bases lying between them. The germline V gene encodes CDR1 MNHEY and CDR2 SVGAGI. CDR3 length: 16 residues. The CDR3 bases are TGTGCCAGCAGTTACTCGAGCGGGGGGTCGGCTGAAAAACTGTTTTTT. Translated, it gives CASSYSSGGSAEKLFF.

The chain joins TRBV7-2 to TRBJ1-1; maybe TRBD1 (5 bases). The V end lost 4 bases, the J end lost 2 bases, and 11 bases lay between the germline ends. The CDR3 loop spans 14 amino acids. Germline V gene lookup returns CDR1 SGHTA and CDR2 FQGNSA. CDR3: CASSSTQANTEAFF. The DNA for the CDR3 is TGTGCCAGCAGCTCCACACAGGCTAACACTGAAGCTTTCTTT.

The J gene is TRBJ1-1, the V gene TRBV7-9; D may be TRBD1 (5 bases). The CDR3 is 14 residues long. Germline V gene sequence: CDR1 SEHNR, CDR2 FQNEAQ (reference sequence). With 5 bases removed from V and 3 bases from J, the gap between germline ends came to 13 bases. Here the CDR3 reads CASSPLGGDTEAFF. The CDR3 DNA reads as TGTGCCAGCAGCCCCCTGGGAGGGGACACTGAAGCTTTCTTT.